This T cell receptor beta chain came from a study of Ad26.COV2.S vaccination and SARS-CoV-2 variants. In the study overall: Once or twice, 56 days apart, Ad26.COV2.S was delivered intramuscularly. General observations from the study: CD8+ and CD4+ T cells specific for spike reportedly responded with substantial breadth after vaccination. Among vaccine recipients, spike-specific TCR breadth exceeded that of placebo recipients.

CDR1 and CDR2 from the germline V gene are MGHDK and SYGVNS. This CDR3 is built from 14 residues. The ends lost 3 bases at V and 1 base at J; junction bases unmatched: 0. Only in-frame clones appear in the TCRdb table, and some are missing; sequencing was by immunoSEQ multiplex PCR. The sample has some 340,000 clones; 70% to 90% are singletons. Described treatment: roughly 19 received Ad26.COV2.S at low or high dose, single or two shots; 5 received placebo; per-sample allocation not given. At day 63 after the first vaccine or placebo injection, samples were drawn. As regards this clone: Its antigen is undetermined.

This receptor was taken from a person between 18 and 59 years old who received the Ad26.COV2.S COVID-19 vaccine or a placebo. This specimen consisted of peripheral blood, obtained in a trial of Ad26.COV2.S vaccine versus placebo. The J gene is TRBJ2-3, the V gene TRBV25-1; TRBD1 aligns across 8 bases. CDR3 loop: CASSEDRGTDTQYF. CDR3 in DNA: TGTGCCAGCAGTGAGGACAGGGGCACAGATACGCAGTATTTT.